This record looks at one T cell receptor beta chain sequence and its context. The target of this receptor is not known. There are no base qualities to consult, and no much larger clone falls within one base. This sample is drawn from a study of shared clonotypes between healthy human individuals (TCRdb year 2020). For the wider study: A few men and two women, aged 18 to 49 years, made up the cohort. Libraries were prepared and TCR repertoires were sequenced by different laboratories using diverse techniques, in order to increase sequencing depth and limit assay-specific biases. Per donor, leukapheresis produced somewhere between about 0.85 and 10 billion PBMCs. For each donor, CD4 naive and CD4 memory were each given three plates, CD8 naive was given two plates, and CD8 memory was given one plate. The study deeply sequenced blood TCR repertoires of about 5 healthy adults to estimate repertoire size and the extent of clonotype sharing between individuals.

Using the deep immunoSEQ assay, multiplex PCR amplified TCR CDR3 regions from genomic DNA. Genomic DNA extracted from each cell subset was distributed evenly over all wells of several immunoSEQ 96-well plates, and each plate served as one replicate. For sorted subsets, each replicate PCR was loaded with roughly 200 ng genomic DNA, equivalent to some 31,000 T cell genomes. Purified libraries were measured with a Qubit 3.0 fluorometer, size-checked on a Bioanalyzer 2100, and measured again with the KAPA Library Quantification kit. Every immunoSEQ 96-well plate was sequenced on a separate single-read 150-cycle Illumina NextSeq 550 flow cell. In the original analysis: Because only junctional sequences without quality scores were contained in the immunoSEQ output, filtering matching that applied to full-length reads could not be performed. To assign V/J genes and CDR3, sequences were annotated using PyIR, a Python wrapper for IgBLAST v1.9, with IMGT germline references. Any read was removed if the V/J assignment was weak (E-value above 1e-6), the CDR3 was missing, or the read contained stop codons, out-of-frame junctions, or ambiguous translated residues. V3J clonotypes were defined as sequences sharing an identical inferred V gene, J gene, and CDR3 amino acid sequence. Percentage overlap between repertoires was calculated by dividing the number of shared unique clonotypes by the size of the smaller repertoire. RTK rarefaction, the Chao1 estimator, and Recon v2.1 estimates of unobserved clonotypes were used to assess repertoire richness. For all TCRbeta clonotypes obtained by the gDNA method from several donors, generation probabilities were computed with OLGA. The table was pulled from immuneACCESS by TCRdb, which kept in-frame rearrangements only. Such tables lose some clones; where checked, under half of the loss comes from unresolved V genes, and the rest has no known cause. V and J calls and clone size are as listed in that table; D and trimming were resolved from the DNA. For this sample the table gives a few million clones, of which 85% to 95% were detected only once. The ten largest make up approximately 0.4% of the sample.

Counted from cysteine to phenylalanine, this CDR3 has 15 amino acids. Only the CDR3 part of the read is kept: 45 bases, read in frame from the first base. CDR1 and CDR2 were assigned from the germline V gene (reference sequence) as MNHNY and SVGAGI. Trimming removed 0 bases from V and 10 bases from J; the gene matches leave 7 bases unexplained. The donors were healthy, HIV-negative adults with no recently reported acute infections or vaccinations. Only Caucasian adults living in Nashville, Tennessee, USA were represented among the donors. CD4+ T cells were enriched by magnetic negative selection, after which naive cells were positively selected on CD45RA and the negative fraction was taken as the memory subset. After blood collection by leukapheresis, PBMCs were isolated using Ficoll-Histopaque density gradient centrifugation and then cryopreserved in the vapor phase of liquid nitrogen. Purity and quantity of every magnetically sorted T cell population were checked by analytical flow cytometry. Each sorted fraction had its genomic DNA isolated and then quantified by UV absorbance on a Nanodrop 2000c.

General findings and caveats noted by the study authors: Sampling was restricted to blood, and TCR repertoires in tissues likely differ from the TCR repertoires found in blood. Incomplete sequencing was indicated by rarefaction of sorted-subset datasets, despite the large sequencing depth. Sharing across several donors was observed for about 5% of naive CD4, under 4% of naive CD8, 2.3% of memory CD4, and roughly 0.43% of memory CD8 clonotypes. Pairwise subsampling indicated that sequencing depth was expected to affect the degree of clonotype sharing among donors. Clonotypes shared by all four sorted-subset donors showed higher generation probabilities than non-shared clonotypes. The genetic and exposure-history diversity represented was limited by the small number of donors. Naive subsets generally had larger estimated clonotype richness than memory subsets did.

Recombination joined TRBV6-6 with TRBJ2-1; 9 central bases correspond to TRBD2. Input material: naive CD4+ T cells from PBMCs. The label giving this sample's cell subset or site can be read as: CD45RA+ positively selected. The clonotype was recovered from a young man in good health. Some clones in this sample may be carry-over from other donors' samples. The CDR3 corresponds to CASSYSASGNVEQFF. DNA sequence: TGTGCCAGCAGTTACTCGGCTAGCGGGAACGTAGAGCAGTTCTTC.